The entry that follows covers one T cell receptor beta chain sequence. Its specific antigen is unknown. No per-base quality is available; no much larger clone lies one base away. These data come from a study of T cell responses to AZD1222 COVID-19 vaccine (dated by TCRdb to 2020 to 2023). About the study as a whole: A total of under 250 trial participants underwent TCR sequencing, of whom 200 to 220 had received two doses of AZD1222 and around 25 had received two doses of the MenACWY control vaccine. Trial participants were enrolled by age into 18-55, 56-69 and 70-plus year subgroups, with approximately 160, 26 and 62 TCR-sequenced participants respectively. Overall study outcomes, separate from this receptor: Because no day 14 peak-response samples were available, repertoires were characterized only after the peak T cell response. Conclusions about previously exposed vaccinees are limited, since just five or six AZD1222 recipients were seropositive for SARS-CoV-2 at baseline. Reportedly, almost half of the unique spike-specific TCRs recognized epitopes lying outside the regions that are mutated in the B.1.351 and B.1.1.7 variants. Spike-specific TCR breadth and depth rose significantly after two AZD1222 doses compared with day 0 and with MenACWY recipients. Most participants were white British and females outnumbered males, and the authors suggested that clonal diversity may have been underestimated. In the small 56-69-year group, the increase in depth fell short of significance, most likely because of low power. The vaccine-associated CD4 TCRs covered the entire spike protein, and the dominant responses fell in regions 160-218 and 743-854.

The germline V gene provides CDR1 MNHEY and CDR2 SVGEGT. The V end loses 3 bases and the J end loses 3 bases, and a stretch of 9 bases separates them. Reading from cysteine to phenylalanine, the CDR3 counts 14 amino acids. Left in the record is the CDR3 DNA by itself, 42 bases read in frame from the first base. The CDR3 regions of human TCRbeta chains were analyzed by immunosequencing. Turning to the authors' computational methods: Repertoire TCRs were checked for matches against a reference library of SARS-CoV-2-specific TCRs that had been generated using the MIRA antigen-specificity platform. Breadth meant the fraction of unique TCRs that were SARS-CoV-2-associated, whereas depth meant the fraction of total T cells that were SARS-CoV-2-associated. Using the MIRA data, each spike-specific TCR was mapped to the spike region that the TCR reacts to and placed in a CD4 or CD8 class. Log10-transformed breadth and depth values were compared by one-way ANOVA with Sidak's multiple comparisons tests. TCRdb limited this immuneACCESS table to in-frame rearrangements with V and J called. A share of clones is missing; checked studies link under half to unresolved V genes, and the rest is unexplained. The V and J calls and clone size come from that table; D and trimming were worked out from the DNA. Here the sample has 120,000 or so clones; roughly 91% occur a single time. The ten top clones hold roughly 7% of the sample.

Reading the label with the study, this specimen's time point is: about 28 days (+/-7) after the second vaccine dose. Because spike-specific TCR depth and breadth did not differ between the two schedules, AZD1222 recipients who got a second dose at roughly 4 weeks were pooled with those who got a second dose at roughly 12 weeks. The vaccinee samples were drawn from two UK trials, COV001 and COV002, one of which was a single-blind randomized controlled phase 2/3 trial testing AZD1222 (ChAdOx1 nCoV-19) in healthy adults. Trial participant PBMC samples were collected at day 0 and day 28 after the second dose for TCRbeta chain sequencing.

This receptor was obtained from an adult who received the AZD1222 COVID-19 vaccine. The V and J segments used are TRBV6-2 or TRBV6-3 and TRBJ1-5; the D gene is unclear. The specimen was peripheral blood, collected 28 days after the second AZD1222 dose. This receptor has the CDR3 CASSYSAYNQPQHF. The DNA is as follows: TGTGCCAGCAGTTATTCTGCTTACAATCAGCCCCAGCATTTT.